The following is a T cell receptor beta chain sequence with its context. The entry originates in a study of shared clonotypes between healthy human individuals. CD45RO-negative, CCR7-positively selected cells formed the naive CD8 fraction, excluding terminally differentiated effector memory CD45RA+ cells. The data were produced by immunoSEQ multiplex PCR, yet TCRdb's version contains in-frame clones alone and is incomplete. The profile shows roughly 890,000 clones, roughly 92% of them singletons. The CDR3 spans 13 residues. The trim removed 10 bases at V and 2 bases at J, leaving 5 bases unmatched. In germline, CDR1 is MNHNS, CDR2 SASEGT.

The material sequenced was naive CD8+ T cells sorted from blood. The rearrangement uses TRBV6-1 and TRBJ2-1; 7 positions match TRBD1. This receptor was identified in a man aged 25-45 years in good health. Here the CDR3 DNA reads TGTGCCACCGACAGGGTGACCTACAATGAGCAGTTCTTC. The encoded protein is CATDRVTYNEQFF.